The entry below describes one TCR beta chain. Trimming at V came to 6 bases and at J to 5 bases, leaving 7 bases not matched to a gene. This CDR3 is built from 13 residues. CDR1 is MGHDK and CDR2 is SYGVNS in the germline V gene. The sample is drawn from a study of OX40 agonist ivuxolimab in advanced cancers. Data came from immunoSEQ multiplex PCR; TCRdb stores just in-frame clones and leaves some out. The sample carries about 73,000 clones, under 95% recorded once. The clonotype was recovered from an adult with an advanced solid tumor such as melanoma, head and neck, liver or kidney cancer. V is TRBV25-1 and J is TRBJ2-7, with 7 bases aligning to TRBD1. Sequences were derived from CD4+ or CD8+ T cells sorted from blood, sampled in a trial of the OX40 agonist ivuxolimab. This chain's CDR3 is CASSPGQRNEQYF. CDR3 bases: TGTGCCAGCAGCCCGGGACAGCGGAACGAGCAGTACTTC.